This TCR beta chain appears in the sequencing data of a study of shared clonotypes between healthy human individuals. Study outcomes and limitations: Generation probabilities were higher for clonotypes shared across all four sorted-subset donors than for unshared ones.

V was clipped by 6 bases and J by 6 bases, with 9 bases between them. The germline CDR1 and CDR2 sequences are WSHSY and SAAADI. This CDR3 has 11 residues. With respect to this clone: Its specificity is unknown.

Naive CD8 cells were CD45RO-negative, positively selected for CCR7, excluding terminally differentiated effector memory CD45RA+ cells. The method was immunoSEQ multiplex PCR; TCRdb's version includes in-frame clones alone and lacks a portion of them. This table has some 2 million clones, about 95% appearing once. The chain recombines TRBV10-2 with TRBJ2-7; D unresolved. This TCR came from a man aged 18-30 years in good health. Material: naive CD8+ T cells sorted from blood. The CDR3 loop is CASSGYSEQYF. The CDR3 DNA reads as TGCGCCAGCAGCGGTTATTCCGAGCAGTACTTC.